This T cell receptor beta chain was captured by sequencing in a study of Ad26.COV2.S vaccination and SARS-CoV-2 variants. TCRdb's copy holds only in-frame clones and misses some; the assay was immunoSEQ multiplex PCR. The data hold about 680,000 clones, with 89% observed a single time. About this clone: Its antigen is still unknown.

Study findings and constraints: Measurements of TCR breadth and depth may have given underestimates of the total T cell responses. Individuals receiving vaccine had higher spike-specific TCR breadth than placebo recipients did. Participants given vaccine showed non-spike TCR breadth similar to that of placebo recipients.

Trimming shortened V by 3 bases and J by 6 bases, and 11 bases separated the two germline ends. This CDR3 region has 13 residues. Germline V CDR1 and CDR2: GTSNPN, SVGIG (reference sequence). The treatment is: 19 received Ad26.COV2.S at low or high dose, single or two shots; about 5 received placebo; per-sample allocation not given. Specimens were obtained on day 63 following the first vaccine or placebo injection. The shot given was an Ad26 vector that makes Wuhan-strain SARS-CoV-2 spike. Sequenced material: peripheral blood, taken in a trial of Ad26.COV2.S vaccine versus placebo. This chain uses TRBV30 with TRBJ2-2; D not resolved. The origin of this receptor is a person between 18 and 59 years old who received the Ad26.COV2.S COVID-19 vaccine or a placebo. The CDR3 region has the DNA TGTGCCTGGAGCCGAAGCGTGGCCGGGGAGCTGTTTTTT. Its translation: CAWSRSVAGELFF.